The source of this T cell receptor beta chain is a study of blood T cells in healthy people across ages. Study-wide context: Capture by template switching was about one barcoded beta molecule per two T cells.

CDR3 length: 14 amino acids. V was cut by 2 bases and J by 8 bases, with 15 bases left in between. Next came a second PCR, run for roughly 6 to 11 cycles, which used a sample-barcoded 5' primer along with a J-beta primer mix. TCRdb itself ran the 5' RACE reads through MiXCR, one entry per CDR3 protein. The sample records around 800,000 distinct CDR3 sequences, around 25% being singletons. A note on this clonotype: Its antigen is unknown.

Points from the study as a whole: Higher diversity and more naive CD4+ cells were features of long-lived donors, compared to aged donors.

These data were also filed under a second study, of T cells of mothers and their children.

V is TRBV12-3 or TRBV12-4 and J is TRBJ1-1; D may be TRBD1 (6 bases). This receptor was taken from a boy aged 10-17 years in good health. Sequenced sample: blood. The CDR3 loop reads CASSLLQGGSEAFF. CDR3 in DNA: TGTGCCAGCAGTTTACTACAGGGAGGCTCCGAAGCTTTCTTT.